The clone carrying this TCR beta chain was found many times. Its antigen is unidentified. CDR3 length: 14 amino acids. Germline lookup yields CDR1 SGHVS and CDR2 FQNEAQ. Trimming removed 2 bases at V and 2 bases at J, with 10 bases between. Authors of the study amplified TCR beta CDR3 regions from RNA transcripts. First-round RT-PCR with HTBI primers amplified the TCR CDR3 region. TCRdb re-analysed the multiplex PCR reads in MiXCR, keeping a single row per CDR3 protein. Among about 610,000 distinct CDR3 sequences listed, 14% to 15% were seen once. The data were obtained in a study of T cells in Graves' hyperthyroidism and ophthalmopathy. Study observations and caveats: A model built on 13 V-J features separated ophthalmopathy from stable hyperthyroidism.

This clonotype was sampled from a woman between 35 and 50 years old with Graves' ophthalmopathy. What was sequenced was blood. The V call is TRBV7-8, the J call TRBJ2-7; no clear D. CDR3 in amino acids: CASSLSTRTYEQYF. The CDR3 DNA is TGTGCCAGCAGCTTATCTACGAGGACCTACGAGCAGTACTTC.